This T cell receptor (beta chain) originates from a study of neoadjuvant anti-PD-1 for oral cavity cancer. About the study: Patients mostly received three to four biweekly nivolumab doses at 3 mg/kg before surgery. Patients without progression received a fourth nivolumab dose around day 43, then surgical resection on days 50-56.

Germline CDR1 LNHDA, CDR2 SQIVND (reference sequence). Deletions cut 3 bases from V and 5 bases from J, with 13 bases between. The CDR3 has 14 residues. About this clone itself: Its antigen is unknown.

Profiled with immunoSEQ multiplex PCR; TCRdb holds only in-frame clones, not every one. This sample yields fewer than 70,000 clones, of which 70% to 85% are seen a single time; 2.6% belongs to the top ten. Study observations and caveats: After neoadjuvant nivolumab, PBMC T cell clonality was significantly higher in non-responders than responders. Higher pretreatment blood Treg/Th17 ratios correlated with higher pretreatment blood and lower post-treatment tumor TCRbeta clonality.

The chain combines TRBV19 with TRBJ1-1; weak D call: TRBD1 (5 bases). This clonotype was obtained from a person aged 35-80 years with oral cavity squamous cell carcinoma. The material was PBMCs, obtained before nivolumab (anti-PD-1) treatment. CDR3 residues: CASSISGTATEAFF. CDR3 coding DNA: TGTGCCAGTAGTATTTCCGGGACGGCTACTGAAGCTTTCTTT.